This T cell receptor (beta chain) was documented in a study of cytomegalovirus exposure and HLA in healthy donors. For the study at large: According to later analysis, the same platform produced the roughly 110 validation and around 730 first-cohort repertoires. Whole-study findings and limits: Clusters of TCRs from the first cohort tended to co-occur in the roughly 120 validation repertoires (as a later analysis found).

Germline CDR1 and CDR2: MNHEY and SVGAGI. The CDR3 covers 14 residues. Trimming left V 2 bases short and J 0 bases short, with 6 bases between. TCRdb's copy holds only in-frame clones and misses some; the assay was immunoSEQ multiplex PCR. Among some 170,000 clones listed, about nine tenths were seen once. Remarks on this clone: What it binds is unknown.

The TCR originated in a man aged 18 to 29 in good health and CMV-seropositive. This chain uses TRBV6-5 with TRBJ2-3; D is undetermined. Sequencing was done on a sample of PBMCs. CDR3 region: CASSYGQSTDTQYF. The CDR3 bases are TGTGCCAGCAGTTACGGGCAGAGCACAGATACGCAGTATTTT.